These T cell receptor beta chains were read from a single sample in a study of T-cell reconstitution after alpha-beta-depleted transplantation in children. A single record per CDR3 protein comes from TCRdb applying MiXCR to the PCR reads. Of some 450,000 distinct CDR3 sequences listed, over 40% are singletons. The source material was PBMCs, sampled before TCRalphabeta/CD19-depleted stem cell transplant. The receptors were gathered from a girl aged 2-9 years with aplastic anemia, due to receive a stem cell transplant. CDR3s include the opening cysteine and the closing phenylalanine or tryptophan. D genes are given only for firm matches. Rows give clone size only sometimes, using once, few, many, or a class for an expanded clone.

clone_size: few
cdr3_length: 13
d_call: .
v_call: TRBV7-2
j_call: TRBJ2-7
cdr3_nt: TGTGCCAGCAGCCCCAGGACCGTGTACGAGCAGTACTTC
cdr3_aa: CASSPRTVYEQYF

clone_size: .
cdr3_length: 15
d_call: TRBD2
v_call: TRBV5-1
j_call: TRBJ2-7
cdr3_nt: TGCGCCAGCAGCTTGGAGGTAGCGGGAGGAGACGAGCAGTACTTC
cdr3_aa: CASSLEVAGGDEQYF

clone_size: .
cdr3_length: 13
d_call: TRBD1
v_call: TRBV4-1
j_call: TRBJ1-5
cdr3_nt: TGCGCCAGCATCGGACAGGGGAATCAGCCCCAGCATTTT
cdr3_aa: CASIGQGNQPQHF

clone_size: .
cdr3_length: 15
d_call: .
v_call: TRBV7-9
j_call: TRBJ2-1
cdr3_nt: TGTGCCAGCAGCGGACCGGGACTTGTTCACAATGAGCAGTTCTTC
cdr3_aa: CASSGPGLVHNEQFF

clone_size: many
cdr3_length: 15
d_call: .
v_call: TRBV7-2
j_call: TRBJ2-7
cdr3_nt: TGTGCCAGCAGCCTGTTTCCCGGGACCTCCTACGAGCAGTACTTC
cdr3_aa: CASSLFPGTSYEQYF

clone_size: many
cdr3_length: 14
d_call: .
v_call: TRBV3-1
j_call: TRBJ1-1
cdr3_nt: TGTGCCAGCAGCCAGCCGACTGTAGGAGCTGAAGCTTTCTTT
cdr3_aa: CASSQPTVGAEAFF

clone_size: .
cdr3_length: 13
d_call: .
v_call: TRBV9
j_call: TRBJ2-5
cdr3_nt: TGTGCCAGCAGCGTAGAGAGGGAAGGGGCCCAGTACTTC
cdr3_aa: CASSVEREGAQYF

clone_size: .
cdr3_length: 15
d_call: .
v_call: TRBV5-1
j_call: TRBJ1-5
cdr3_nt: TGCGCCAGCAGCTTGCAATTGGGGGCAGATCAGCCCCAGCATTTT
cdr3_aa: CASSLQLGADQPQHF

clone_size: .
cdr3_length: 14
d_call: .
v_call: TRBV10-3
j_call: TRBJ2-5
cdr3_nt: TGTGCCATCAGCCACCGGGACCGCGAAGAGACCCAGTACTTC
cdr3_aa: CAISHRDREETQYF

clone_size: .
cdr3_length: 11
d_call: .
v_call: TRBV29-1
j_call: TRBJ1-1
cdr3_nt: TGCAGCGTTTCCCGCGGGACTGAAGCTTTCTTT
cdr3_aa: CSVSRGTEAFF

clone_size: .
cdr3_length: 13
d_call: .
v_call: TRBV7-1
j_call: TRBJ2-7
cdr3_nt: TGTGCCAGCAGCTCAGGCGTACCCTGCGAGCAGTACTTC
cdr3_aa: CASSSGVPCEQYF

clone_size: .
cdr3_length: 17
d_call: .
v_call: TRBV7-9
j_call: TRBJ2-5
cdr3_nt: TGTGCCAGCAGCTTACCACGACTACCGATGGGGCAAGAGACCCAGTACTTC
cdr3_aa: CASSLPRLPMGQETQYF

clone_size: few
cdr3_length: 12
d_call: .
v_call: TRBV29-1
j_call: TRBJ2-7
cdr3_nt: TGCAGCGTTGAAGATGGGGGACCTCAGCAGTACTTC
cdr3_aa: CSVEDGGPQQYF

clone_size: .
cdr3_length: 15
d_call: .
v_call: TRBV7-2
j_call: TRBJ2-1
cdr3_nt: TGTGCCAGCAGCTTGGTTGGGGTCCTCTACAATGAGCAGTTCTTC
cdr3_aa: CASSLVGVLYNEQFF

clone_size: .
cdr3_length: 16
d_call: TRBD1
v_call: TRBV19
j_call: TRBJ1-2
cdr3_nt: TGTGCCAGTAGTCGGGACAGTCCTCAGTTCAACTATGGCGACACCTTC
cdr3_aa: CASSRDSPQFNYGDTF

clone_size: many
cdr3_length: 14
d_call: TRBD1
v_call: TRBV28
j_call: TRBJ1-1
cdr3_nt: TGTGCCAGCAAAAACAGGGGCCCCAGTACTGAAGCTTTCTTT
cdr3_aa: CASKNRGPSTEAFF

clone_size: .
cdr3_length: 17
d_call: TRBD2
v_call: TRBV5-1
j_call: TRBJ2-3
cdr3_nt: TGCGCCAGCAGCCCCCCGACTAGCTTGTTGAGGGCAGATACGCAGTATTTT
cdr3_aa: CASSPPTSLLRADTQYF

clone_size: many
cdr3_length: 16
d_call: TRBD2
v_call: TRBV5-1
j_call: TRBJ2-7
cdr3_nt: TGCGCCAGCAGCTTGGGGGGGACTAGCGGAACCTACGAGCAGTACTTC
cdr3_aa: CASSLGGTSGTYEQYF

clone_size: .
cdr3_length: 16
d_call: TRBD2
v_call: TRBV18
j_call: TRBJ2-7
cdr3_nt: TGTGCCAGCTCACCAGGAAGCCTAGCGGGGCCTGGGGAGCAGTACTTC
cdr3_aa: CASSPGSLAGPGEQYF

clone_size: many
cdr3_length: 12
d_call: .
v_call: TRBV20-1
j_call: TRBJ2-5
cdr3_nt: TGCAGCCACAGGGTAGGGGGAGAGACCCAGTACTTC
cdr3_aa: CSHRVGGETQYF

clone_size: .
cdr3_length: 14
d_call: .
v_call: TRBV24-1
j_call: TRBJ2-2
cdr3_nt: TGTGCCACCAGTGAGCGGAGGGACACCGGGGAGCTGTTTTTT
cdr3_aa: CATSERRDTGELFF

clone_size: .
cdr3_length: 16
d_call: TRBD1
v_call: TRBV12-3/TRBV12-4
j_call: TRBJ2-1
cdr3_nt: TGTGCCAGCAGTCCGACGGGACAGGGTTCCTACAATGAGCAGTTCTTC
cdr3_aa: CASSPTGQGSYNEQFF

clone_size: few
cdr3_length: 12
d_call: .
v_call: TRBV20-1
j_call: TRBJ2-1
cdr3_nt: TGCAGTGCTAGAGACCCACTGACGGAGCAGTTCTTC
cdr3_aa: CSARDPLTEQFF

clone_size: .
cdr3_length: 18
d_call: TRBD1
v_call: TRBV20-1
j_call: TRBJ2-1
cdr3_nt: TGCAGTGCTAGAAAGAAGGACGGACAGGGTTACGGTTACAATGAGCAGTTCTTC
cdr3_aa: CSARKKDGQGYGYNEQFF

clone_size: many
cdr3_length: 13
d_call: .
v_call: TRBV29-1
j_call: TRBJ2-5
cdr3_nt: TGCAGCGTTGATGCCCTGCGAGGGGAGACCCAGTACTTC
cdr3_aa: CSVDALRGETQYF

clone_size: many
cdr3_length: 15
d_call: .
v_call: TRBV5-1
j_call: TRBJ2-1
cdr3_nt: TGCGCCAGCAGCTTGGTCGGGAGCTCCTACAATGAGCAGTTCTTC
cdr3_aa: CASSLVGSSYNEQFF

clone_size: once
cdr3_length: 13
d_call: .
v_call: TRBV12-3/TRBV12-4
j_call: TRBJ1-3
cdr3_nt: TGTGCCAGCACGGTGAGCTCTGGAAACACCATATATTTT
cdr3_aa: CASTVSSGNTIYF

clone_size: .
cdr3_length: 16
d_call: .
v_call: TRBV5-1
j_call: TRBJ2-6
cdr3_nt: TGCGCCAGCAGCCCTATGGGGGGTCCTAGGGCCAACGTCCTGACTTTC
cdr3_aa: CASSPMGGPRANVLTF

clone_size: .
cdr3_length: 20
d_call: .
v_call: TRBV5-1
j_call: TRBJ2-7
cdr3_nt: TGCGCCAGCACTGGGGAAGAAGGGACACATGCGTCGTCTAAGGGGGACGAGCAGTCCTTC
cdr3_aa: CASTGEEGTHASSKGDEQSF

clone_size: few
cdr3_length: 15
d_call: .
v_call: TRBV12-3/TRBV12-4
j_call: TRBJ2-7
cdr3_nt: TGTGCCAGCTCCTTCGCGGGTGGGCTCTCCTACGAGCAGTACTTC
cdr3_aa: CASSFAGGLSYEQYF

clone_size: .
cdr3_length: 17
d_call: .
v_call: TRBV5-1
j_call: TRBJ2-3
cdr3_nt: TGCGCCAGCAGCTGGAGGCCAACGACACAGGGTACAGATACGCAGTATTTT
cdr3_aa: CASSWRPTTQGTDTQYF

clone_size: .
cdr3_length: 15
d_call: .
v_call: TRBV30
j_call: TRBJ1-4
cdr3_nt: TGTGCCTGGAGTGAATACAGCCGAGGAAATGAAAAACTGTTTTTT
cdr3_aa: CAWSEYSRGNEKLFF

clone_size: .
cdr3_length: 15
d_call: .
v_call: TRBV4-2
j_call: TRBJ2-7
cdr3_nt: TGTGCCAGCAGCCAAGATCCAGCCGCGGCCTACGAGCAGTACTTC
cdr3_aa: CASSQDPAAAYEQYF

clone_size: .
cdr3_length: 14
d_call: TRBD2
v_call: TRBV6-1
j_call: TRBJ2-1
cdr3_nt: TGTGTCACTAAGACCAGCGGGGGGTTCAATGAGCAGTTCTTC
cdr3_aa: CVTKTSGGFNEQFF

clone_size: once
cdr3_length: 16
d_call: .
v_call: TRBV6-5
j_call: TRBJ1-2
cdr3_nt: TGTGCCAGCAGTTACTCGAAGGGCGGACGGGGCTATGGCTACACCTTC
cdr3_aa: CASSYSKGGRGYGYTF

clone_size: .
cdr3_length: 14
d_call: .
v_call: TRBV20-1
j_call: TRBJ1-3
cdr3_nt: TGCAGTGCTAGAGATCCCGGACAGCCTACCACCATATATTTT
cdr3_aa: CSARDPGQPTTIYF

clone_size: many
cdr3_length: 10
d_call: .
v_call: TRBV28
j_call: TRBJ2-1
cdr3_nt: TGTGCCAGTGCGAGTTCCAAGCAGTTCTTC
cdr3_aa: CASASSKQFF

clone_size: once
cdr3_length: 12
d_call: .
v_call: TRBV20-1
j_call: TRBJ2-7
cdr3_nt: TGCAGTGCCCACGAGAGGGAATACGAGCAGTACTTC
cdr3_aa: CSAHEREYEQYF

clone_size: few
cdr3_length: 17
d_call: .
v_call: TRBV5-1
j_call: TRBJ2-1
cdr3_nt: TGCGCCAGCAACCACCTCCCGGGACTCGATACCAACAATGAGCAGTTCTTC
cdr3_aa: CASNHLPGLDTNNEQFF

clone_size: .
cdr3_length: 15
d_call: TRBD1
v_call: TRBV28
j_call: TRBJ2-7
cdr3_nt: TGTGCCAGCAGTCCAACAGGGGCGCAATCCTACGAGCAGTACTTC
cdr3_aa: CASSPTGAQSYEQYF

clone_size: few
cdr3_length: 17
d_call: TRBD1
v_call: TRBV10-3
j_call: TRBJ2-7
cdr3_nt: TGTGCCATCAGTGATCGGGACAGGGGGCCCAGCGGCTACGAGCAGTACTTC
cdr3_aa: CAISDRDRGPSGYEQYF

clone_size: many
cdr3_length: 14
d_call: .
v_call: TRBV20-1
j_call: TRBJ2-2
cdr3_nt: TGCAGTGCTAGAGATAGACTGACTACCGGGGAGCTGTTTTTT
cdr3_aa: CSARDRLTTGELFF

clone_size: .
cdr3_length: 15
d_call: .
v_call: TRBV28
j_call: TRBJ2-5
cdr3_nt: TGTGCCAGCAGTTCTCCATTTCTTGGCGGAGAGACCCAGTACTTC
cdr3_aa: CASSSPFLGGETQYF